This T cell receptor (beta chain) appears in the sequencing data of a study of shared clonotypes between healthy human individuals. CDR3 length: 17 residues. Germline V gives CDR1 MGHRA, CDR2 YSYEKL. Trimming took 4 bases from V and 8 from J; bases not matched to a gene: 16. The method was immunoSEQ multiplex PCR; TCRdb's version includes in-frame clones alone and lacks a portion of them. The sample records about 610,000 clones, 96% being singletons. Naive CD8 populations comprised CD45RO-negative cells positively selected for CCR7, excluding terminally differentiated effector memory CD45RA+ cells. The sample was naive CD8+ T cells sorted from blood. The V call is TRBV4-1, the J call TRBJ2-7, with 11 bases that match TRBD2. The clonotype originates from a woman in her twenties or thirties in good health. The CDR3, as DNA: TGCGCCAGCAGCCCCGGGACTAGCGGAGGCTCGGCGCATCAGCAGTACTTC. The encoded protein is CASSPGTSGGSAHQQYF.